This T cell receptor (beta chain) stems from a study of T cell responses to AZD1222 COVID-19 vaccine. Study-wide results and caveats: It was only after the peak T cell response that any repertoires were sampled.

On this clone: Its cognate antigen is unknown.

Germline values: CDR1 MNHEY, CDR2 SVGAGI. The CDR3 is 13 residues long. V dropped 2 bases and J dropped 1 base, with 5 bases sitting between them. Only in-frame clones appear in the TCRdb table, and some are missing; sequencing was by immunoSEQ multiplex PCR. The repertoire has 120,000 to 150,000 clones, about 92% of them found once; the top ten carry roughly 3.1%. This chain links TRBV6-5 with TRBJ1-1, with D unclear. This receptor was obtained from an adult in good health. Specimen: peripheral blood, collected on day 0 of AZD1222 vaccination. CDR3 loop: CASSYAGNTEAFF. As DNA, the CDR3 is TGTGCCAGCAGTTACGCTGGGAACACTGAAGCTTTCTTT.